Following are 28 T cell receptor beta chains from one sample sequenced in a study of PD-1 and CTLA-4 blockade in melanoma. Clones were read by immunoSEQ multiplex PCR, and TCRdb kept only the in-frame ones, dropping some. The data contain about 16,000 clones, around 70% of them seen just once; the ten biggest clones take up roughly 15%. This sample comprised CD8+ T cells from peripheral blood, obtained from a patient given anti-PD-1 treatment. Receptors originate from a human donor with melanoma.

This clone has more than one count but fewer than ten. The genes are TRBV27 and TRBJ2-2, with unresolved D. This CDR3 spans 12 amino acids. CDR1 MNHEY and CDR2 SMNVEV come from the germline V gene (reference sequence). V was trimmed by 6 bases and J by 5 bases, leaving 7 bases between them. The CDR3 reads CASSRPTGELFF. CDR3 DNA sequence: TGTGCCAGCAGCCGACCTACCGGGGAGCTGTTTTTT.

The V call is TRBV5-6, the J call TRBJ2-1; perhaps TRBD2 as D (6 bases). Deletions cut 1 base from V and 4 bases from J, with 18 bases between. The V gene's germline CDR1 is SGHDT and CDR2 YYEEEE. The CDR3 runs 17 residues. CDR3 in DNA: TGTGCCAGCAGCTTGCCTAGCGTTCTTTCAGTTTACAATGAGCAGTTCTTC. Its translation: CASSLPSVLSVYNEQFF.

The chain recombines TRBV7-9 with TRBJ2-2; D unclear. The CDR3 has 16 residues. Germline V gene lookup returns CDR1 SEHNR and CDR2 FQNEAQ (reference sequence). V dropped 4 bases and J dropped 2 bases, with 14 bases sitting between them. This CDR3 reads CASSSPLILNTGELFF. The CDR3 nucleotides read TGTGCCAGCAGCTCCCCCCTTATTCTAAACACCGGGGAGCTGTTTTTT.

CDR3 DNA sequence: TGTGCCAGCAGCCAAGCGCAGATCTACGAGCAGTACTTC. This translates into CASSQAQIYEQYF. This chain links TRBV4-2 with TRBJ2-7; D ambiguous. This CDR3 region has 13 residues. Germline CDR1 is LGHNA and CDR2 is YNFKEQ. Trimming left V 1 base short and J 3 bases short, with 7 bases between.

The DNA of the CDR3 is TGCGCCAGCAGTCCTCGCCTACAGGGTTCCCTTAATGAAAAACTGTTTTTT. The encoded protein is CASSPRLQGSLNEKLFF. The chain employs TRBV5-1 and TRBJ1-4, with D possibly matching TRBD1 (6 bases). The CDR3 length is 17 residues. V was shortened by 5 bases and J by 4 bases, with 21 bases between the two germline ends. Germline V CDR1 and CDR2: SGHRS, YFSETQ.

CDR3 DNA: TGTGCCAGTAGTATGGGCAGCAGCTCCTACAATGAGCAGTTCTTC. It is translated as CASSMGSSSYNEQFF. This chain links TRBV19 with TRBJ2-1, with D unresolved. Trimming cost V 3 bases and J 0 bases, with 9 bases left between them. The CDR3 has 15 amino acids. Germline values: CDR1 LNHDA, CDR2 SQIVND (reference sequence). Looking up the rest from reference TRBV19 and TRBJ2-1 gives the full variable domain: DGGITQSPKYLFRKEGQNVTLSCEQNLNHDAMYWYRQDPGQGLRLIYYSQIVNDFQKGDIAEGYSVSREKKESFPLTVTSAQKNPTAFYLCASSMGSSSYNEQFFGPGTRLTVL.

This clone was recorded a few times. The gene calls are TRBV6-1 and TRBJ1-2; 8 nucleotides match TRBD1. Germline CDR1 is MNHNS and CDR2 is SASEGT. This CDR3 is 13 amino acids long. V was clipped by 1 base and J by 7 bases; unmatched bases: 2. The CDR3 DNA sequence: TGTGCCAGCAGTGAAGGCAGGGGGCTTGGCTACACCTTC. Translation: CASSEGRGLGYTF.

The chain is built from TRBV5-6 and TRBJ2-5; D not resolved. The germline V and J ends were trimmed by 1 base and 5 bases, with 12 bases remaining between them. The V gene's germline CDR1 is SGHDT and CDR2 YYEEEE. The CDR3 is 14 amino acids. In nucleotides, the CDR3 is TGTGCCAGCAGCTTGTCATCGGCCTGGGAGACCCAGTACTTC. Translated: CASSLSSAWETQYF.

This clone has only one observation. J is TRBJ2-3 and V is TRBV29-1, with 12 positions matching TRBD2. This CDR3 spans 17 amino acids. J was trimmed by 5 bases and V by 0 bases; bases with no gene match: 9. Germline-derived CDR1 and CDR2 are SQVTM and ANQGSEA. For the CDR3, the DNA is TGCAGCGTTGAAGATCCACCTAGCGGGAGGGCCGGAGATACGCAGTATTTT. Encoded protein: CSVEDPPSGRAGDTQYF.

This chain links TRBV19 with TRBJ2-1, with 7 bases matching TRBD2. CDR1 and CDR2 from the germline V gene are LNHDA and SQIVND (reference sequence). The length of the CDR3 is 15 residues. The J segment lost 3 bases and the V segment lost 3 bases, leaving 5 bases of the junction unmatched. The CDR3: CASSITAGLYNEQFF. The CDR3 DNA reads TGTGCCAGTAGTATCACAGCGGGGCTCTACAATGAGCAGTTCTTC. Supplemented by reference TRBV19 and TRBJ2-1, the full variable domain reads DGGITQSPKYLFRKEGQNVTLSCEQNLNHDAMYWYRQDPGQGLRLIYYSQIVNDFQKGDIAEGYSVSREKKESFPLTVTSAQKNPTAFYLCASSITAGLYNEQFFGPGTRLTVL.

CDR3 nucleotide sequence: TGTGCCAGCAGTTACTCGAGTCCACGGCTGCCCCTCCACTTT. Its translation is CASSYSSPRLPLHF. This chain connects TRBV6-5 to TRBJ1-6; D remains unclear. Trimming removed 0 bases at V and 13 bases at J, with 13 bases between. The CDR3 runs 14 residues. CDR1 MNHEY and CDR2 SVGAGI come from the germline V gene.

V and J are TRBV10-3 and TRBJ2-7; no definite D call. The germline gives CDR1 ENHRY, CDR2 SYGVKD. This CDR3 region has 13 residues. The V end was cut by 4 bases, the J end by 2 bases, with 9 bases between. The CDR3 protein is CAISGLTTYEQYF. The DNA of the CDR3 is TGTGCCATCAGTGGGCTAACCACCTACGAGCAGTACTTC.

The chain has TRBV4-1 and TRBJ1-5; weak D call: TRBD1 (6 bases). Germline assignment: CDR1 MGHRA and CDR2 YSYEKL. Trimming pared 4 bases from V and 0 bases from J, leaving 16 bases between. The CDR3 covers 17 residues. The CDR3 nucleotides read TGCGCCAGCAGCCCATTACGGACAGACTATAGCAATCAGCCCCAGCATTTT. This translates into CASSPLRTDYSNQPQHF.

DNA for the CDR3: TGTGCCAGCAGCCTTTTGAGGGGGCGCGAGGAGCAGTACTTC. Its translation: CASSLLRGREEQYF. V is TRBV7-9 and J is TRBJ2-7, with 7 nucleotides matching TRBD1. The CDR3 contains 14 residues. The junction had 11 bases not matched to a gene; V was cut back by 5 bases and J by 7 bases. Germline loops: CDR1 SEHNR, CDR2 FQNEAQ (reference sequence).

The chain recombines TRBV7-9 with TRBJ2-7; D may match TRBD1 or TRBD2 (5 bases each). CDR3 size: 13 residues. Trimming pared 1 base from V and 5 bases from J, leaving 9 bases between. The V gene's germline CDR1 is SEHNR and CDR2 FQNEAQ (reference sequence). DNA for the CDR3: TGTGCCAGCAGCTTAGGAGGGGCTAACGAGCAGTACTTC. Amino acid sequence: CASSLGGANEQYF.

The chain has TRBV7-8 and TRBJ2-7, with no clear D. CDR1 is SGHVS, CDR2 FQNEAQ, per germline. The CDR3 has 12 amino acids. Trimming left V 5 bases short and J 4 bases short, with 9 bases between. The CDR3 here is CASSSLGYEQYF. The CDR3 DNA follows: TGTGCCAGCAGCAGCTTAGGGTACGAGCAGTACTTC.

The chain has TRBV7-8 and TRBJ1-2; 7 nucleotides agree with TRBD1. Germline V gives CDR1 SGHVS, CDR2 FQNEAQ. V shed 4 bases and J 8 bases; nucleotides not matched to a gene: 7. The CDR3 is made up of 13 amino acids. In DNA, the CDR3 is TGTGCCAGCAGCTCGACAGGGCCCGGAGGCTACACCTTC. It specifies CASSSTGPGGYTF.

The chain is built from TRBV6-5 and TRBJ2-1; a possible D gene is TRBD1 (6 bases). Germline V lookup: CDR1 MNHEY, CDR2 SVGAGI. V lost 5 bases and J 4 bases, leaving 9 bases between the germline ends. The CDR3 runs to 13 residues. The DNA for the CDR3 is TGTGCCAGCAGTCGACAGGAGTACAATGAGCAGTTCTTC. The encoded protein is CASSRQEYNEQFF.

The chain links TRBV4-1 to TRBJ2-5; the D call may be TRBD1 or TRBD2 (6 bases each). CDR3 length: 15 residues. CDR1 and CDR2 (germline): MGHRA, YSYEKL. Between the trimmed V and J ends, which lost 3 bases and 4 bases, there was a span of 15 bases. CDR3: CASSQIRGAGETQYF. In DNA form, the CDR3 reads TGCGCCAGCAGCCAGATAAGGGGGGCCGGAGAGACCCAGTACTTC.

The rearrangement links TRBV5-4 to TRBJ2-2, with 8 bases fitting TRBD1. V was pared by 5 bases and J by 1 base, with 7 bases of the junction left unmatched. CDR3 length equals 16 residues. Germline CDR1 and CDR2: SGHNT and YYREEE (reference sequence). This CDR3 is CASSSPGTGNTGELFF. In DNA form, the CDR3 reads TGTGCCAGCAGTTCGCCCGGGACAGGGAACACCGGGGAGCTGTTTTTT.

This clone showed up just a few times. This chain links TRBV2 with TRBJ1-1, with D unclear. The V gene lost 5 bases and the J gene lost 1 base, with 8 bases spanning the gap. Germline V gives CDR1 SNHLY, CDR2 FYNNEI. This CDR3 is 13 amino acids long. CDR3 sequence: CASSRVGNTEAFF. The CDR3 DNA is TGTGCCAGCAGTAGGGTCGGGAACACTGAAGCTTTCTTT.

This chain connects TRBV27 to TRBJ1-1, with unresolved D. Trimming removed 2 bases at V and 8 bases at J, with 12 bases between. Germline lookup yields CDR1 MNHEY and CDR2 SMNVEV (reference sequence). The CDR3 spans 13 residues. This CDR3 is CASSLHGPREAFF. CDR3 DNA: TGTGCCAGCAGTTTACATGGTCCCCGAGAAGCTTTCTTT.

The CDR3: CASGQANTYNEQFF. The CDR3 coding sequence is TGTGCCAGCGGACAAGCAAACACCTACAATGAGCAGTTCTTC. The chain links TRBV3-1 (or the pseudogene TRBV3-2) to TRBJ2-1; tentative D call: TRBD1 (5 bases). CDR3 length equals 14 residues. Germline CDR1 LGHDT, CDR2 YNNKEL (reference sequence). The V and J ends lost 8 bases and 2 bases respectively, with 13 bases between them.

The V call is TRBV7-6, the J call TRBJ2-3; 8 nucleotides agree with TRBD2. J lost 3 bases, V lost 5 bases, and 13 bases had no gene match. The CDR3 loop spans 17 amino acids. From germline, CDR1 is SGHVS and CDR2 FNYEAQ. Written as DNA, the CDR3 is TGTGCCAGCAGCCCAGTGGTAGCGGGGAGCTTAACAGATACGCAGTATTTT. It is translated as CASSPVVAGSLTDTQYF.

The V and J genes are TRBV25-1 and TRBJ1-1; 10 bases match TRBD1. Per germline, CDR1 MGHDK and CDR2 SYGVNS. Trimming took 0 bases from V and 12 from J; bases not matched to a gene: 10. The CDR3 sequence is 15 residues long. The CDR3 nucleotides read TGTGCCAGCAGTGAATATATATCTGGGACAGGGGAAACTTTCTTT. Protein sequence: CASSEYISGTGETFF.

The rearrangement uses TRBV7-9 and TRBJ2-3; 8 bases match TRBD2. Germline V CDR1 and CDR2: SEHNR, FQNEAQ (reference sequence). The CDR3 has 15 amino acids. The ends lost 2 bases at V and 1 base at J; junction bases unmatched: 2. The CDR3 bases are TGTGCCAGCAGCTTATTAGCGGGGCGCACAGATACGCAGTATTTT. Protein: CASSLLAGRTDTQYF.

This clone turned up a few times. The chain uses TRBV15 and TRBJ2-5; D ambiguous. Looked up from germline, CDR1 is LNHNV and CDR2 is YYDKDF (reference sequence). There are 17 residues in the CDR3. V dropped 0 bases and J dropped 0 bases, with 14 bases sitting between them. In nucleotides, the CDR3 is TGTGCCACCAGCAGAGATCCGGAGCCCTCGAACCAAGAGACCCAGTACTTC. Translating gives CATSRDPEPSNQETQYF.

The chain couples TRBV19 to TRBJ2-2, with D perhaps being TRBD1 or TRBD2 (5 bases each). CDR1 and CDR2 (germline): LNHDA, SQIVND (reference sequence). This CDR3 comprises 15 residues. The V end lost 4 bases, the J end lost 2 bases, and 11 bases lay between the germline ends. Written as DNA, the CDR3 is TGTGCCAGTAGTAGCAGGGAGATCAACACCGGGGAGCTGTTTTTT. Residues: CASSSREINTGELFF.